This entry describes one T cell receptor (beta chain). Its antigen is unidentified. The source of the sample is a study of monozygotic twins with inflammatory bowel disease. TCRdb reprocessed the 5' RACE reads and keeps a single row for each CDR3 protein, giving no DNA. The sample yields some 300,000 distinct CDR3 sequences, of which the top ten take up roughly 5.3%. The study, taken as a whole, reports: Twins with IBD were found to have lower TCRbeta diversity (inverse Simpson) than healthy co-twins. Possibly reflecting limited power, no difference in repertoire similarity was found between concordant and discordant twins. No single strong signal or clonotype associated with IBD was supported. Since immunosuppressive treatments differed, patient repertoires may have gained added variability.

Sequenced material: blood. The receptor was isolated from a human donor with ulcerative colitis or Crohn's disease, or a healthy co-twin of an affected twin (not recorded which).

CDR3 residues: CASSVGTRVYF. The chain has TRBV7-2 and TRBJ2-3; TCRdb names TRBD2, which stays unverified in the absence of DNA. CDR1 and CDR2 (germline): SGHTA, FQGNSA. The CDR3 covers 11 residues.